This T cell receptor (beta chain) was profiled in a study of T cell responses to AZD1222 COVID-19 vaccine (dated by TCRdb to 2020 to 2022). Some background on the complete study: A total of about 230 trial participants underwent TCR sequencing, of whom about 210 received two doses of AZD1222 and around 25 received two doses of the MenACWY control vaccine. Enrollment into the trials was organized by age into subgroups of 18-55, 56-69 and 70-plus years, and those subgroups contained about 150, 27 and 61 TCR-sequenced participants, respectively. The investigation overall reported the following: A significant rise in spike-specific TCR breadth and depth was observed after two AZD1222 doses relative to day 0 and relative to MenACWY recipients. Most participants were white British and females outnumbered males, and the authors suggested that clonal diversity may have been underestimated. Because no samples from the day 14 peak response were available, repertoires could be characterized only after the peak T cell response. Reportedly, almost half of the unique spike-specific TCRs recognized epitopes lying outside the regions that are mutated in the B.1.351 and B.1.1.7 variants. Conclusions about previously exposed vaccinees are limited because only a handful of AZD1222 recipients were SARS-CoV-2 seropositive at baseline. In the small 56-69-year group, the increase in depth fell short of significance, most likely because of low power. Vaccine-associated CD4 TCRs spanned the whole spike protein, with dominant responses in regions 160-218 and 743-854.

The CDR3 regions of human TCRbeta chains were analyzed by immunosequencing. Regarding the original processing steps: TCRs in the repertoires were compared against a reference library of SARS-CoV-2-specific TCRs that had been generated with the MIRA antigen-specificity platform. Breadth was defined as the fraction of unique TCRs that were SARS-CoV-2-associated. Depth was defined as the fraction of total T cells that were SARS-CoV-2-associated. Using the MIRA data, each spike-specific TCR was assigned both to the spike region to which the TCR was reactive and to a CD4 or CD8 class. Log10-transformed breadth and depth values were compared by one-way ANOVA with Sidak's multiple comparisons tests. This immuneACCESS table, as held by TCRdb, lists in-frame sequences with V and J called but not all clones. Of the missing ones, under half trace to an unresolved V gene in checked studies; the others have no known cause. Clone size and V and J calls were adopted from that table, with D and trimming inferred from the DNA. The sample table lists 250,000 to 300,000 clones, approximately 94% of them with a count of one. The biggest ten clones account for 0.5% to 0.7% of the sample.

Details on this clone: Its specific antigen is unknown. Per-base qualities were not stored, and no clone one base away is much larger.

Per the publication, the time point label means: about 28 days (+/-7) after the second vaccine dose. AZD1222 recipients given second doses at about 4 weeks or at about 12 weeks were pooled, since spike-specific TCR depth and breadth were not found to differ between the two schedules. Vaccinee samples were obtained from the UK trials COV001 and COV002, which included a single-blind randomized controlled phase 2/3 trial of AZD1222 (ChAdOx1 nCoV-19) in healthy adults. Trial participant PBMC samples were collected at day 0 and day 28 after the second dose for TCRbeta chain sequencing. The material was peripheral blood, obtained 28 days after the second AZD1222 dose. This TCR was sampled from an adult who received the AZD1222 COVID-19 vaccine.

For the CDR3, the sequence is CASTGRDLDNSPLHF. Read as DNA, the sequence is TGCGCCAGCACCGGGCGGGATCTGGATAATTCACCCCTCCACTTT. The chain is made from TRBV23-1 and TRBJ1-6; confidence is insufficient to name the D gene. TRBV23-1 is annotated as an ORF whose role is uncertain. The trim is 7 bases for V and 5 bases for J, with a gap of 15 bases between the germline ends. There are 15 amino acids in the CDR3, from cysteine to phenylalanine inclusive. Only CDR3 DNA remains: 45 bases, in frame from the first base.